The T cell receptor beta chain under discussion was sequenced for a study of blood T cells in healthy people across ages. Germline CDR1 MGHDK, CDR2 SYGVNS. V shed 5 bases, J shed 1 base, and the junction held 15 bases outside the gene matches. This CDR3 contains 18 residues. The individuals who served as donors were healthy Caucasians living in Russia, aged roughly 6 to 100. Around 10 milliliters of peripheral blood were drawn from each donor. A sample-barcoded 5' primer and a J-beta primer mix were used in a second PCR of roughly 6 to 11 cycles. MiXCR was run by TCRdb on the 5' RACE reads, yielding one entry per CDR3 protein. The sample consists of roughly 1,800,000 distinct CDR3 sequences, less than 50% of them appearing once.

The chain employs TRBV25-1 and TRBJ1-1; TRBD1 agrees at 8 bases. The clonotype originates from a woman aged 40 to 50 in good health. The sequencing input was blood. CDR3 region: CASSPSPGQVARNTEAFF. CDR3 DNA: TGTGCCAGCAGTCCCTCCCCGGGACAGGTAGCAAGGAACACTGAAGCTTTCTTT.